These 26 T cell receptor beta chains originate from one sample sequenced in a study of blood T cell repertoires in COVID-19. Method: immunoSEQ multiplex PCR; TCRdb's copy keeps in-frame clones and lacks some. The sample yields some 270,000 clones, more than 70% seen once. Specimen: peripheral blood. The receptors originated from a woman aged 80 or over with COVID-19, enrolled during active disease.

The CDR3 DNA reads as TGTGCCAGCAGCTCCCGGGACAGGGAAGGCACTGAAGCTTTCTTT. The encoded protein is CASSSRDREGTEAFF. The chain carries TRBV7-9 and TRBJ1-1; TRBD1 aligns across 9 bases. The CDR3 extends over 15 amino acids. Germline V gene sequence: CDR1 SEHNR, CDR2 FQNEAQ (reference sequence). Losses at the gene ends were 4 bases for V and 4 bases for J; bases not matched to a gene: 7.

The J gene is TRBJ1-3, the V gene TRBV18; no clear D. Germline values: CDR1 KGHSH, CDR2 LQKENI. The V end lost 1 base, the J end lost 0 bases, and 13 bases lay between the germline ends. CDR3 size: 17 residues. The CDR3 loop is CASSPRLELSSGNTIYF. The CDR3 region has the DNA TGTGCCAGCTCACCACGGTTAGAACTTAGCTCTGGAAACACCATATATTTT.

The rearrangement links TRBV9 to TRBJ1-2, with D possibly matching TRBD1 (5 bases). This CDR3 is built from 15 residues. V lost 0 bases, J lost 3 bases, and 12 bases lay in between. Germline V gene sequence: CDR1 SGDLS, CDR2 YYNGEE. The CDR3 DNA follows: TGTGCCAGCAGCGTAGGTCCAGGGATTGACTATGGCTACACCTTC. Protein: CASSVGPGIDYGYTF.

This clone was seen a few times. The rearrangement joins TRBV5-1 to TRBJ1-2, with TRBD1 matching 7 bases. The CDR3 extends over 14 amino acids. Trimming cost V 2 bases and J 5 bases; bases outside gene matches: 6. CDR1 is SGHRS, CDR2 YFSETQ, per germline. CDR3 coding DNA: TGCGCCAGCAGCTTAAGTGAGGGGGCGTATGGCTACACCTTC. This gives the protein CASSLSEGAYGYTF.

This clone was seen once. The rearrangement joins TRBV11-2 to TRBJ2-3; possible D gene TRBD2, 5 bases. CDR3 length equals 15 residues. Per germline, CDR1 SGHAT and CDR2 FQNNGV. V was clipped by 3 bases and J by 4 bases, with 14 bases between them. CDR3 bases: TGTGCCAGCAGCTTTGAACTCGAAGCGGCAGATACGCAGTATTTT. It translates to CASSFELEAADTQYF.

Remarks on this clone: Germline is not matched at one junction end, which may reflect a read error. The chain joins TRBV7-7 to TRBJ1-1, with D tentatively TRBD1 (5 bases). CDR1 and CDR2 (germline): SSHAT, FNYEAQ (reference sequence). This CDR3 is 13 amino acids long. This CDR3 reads CASSLDRYTEAFF. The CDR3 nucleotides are TGTGCTAGCAGCCTTGACAGATACACTGAAGCTTTCTTT.

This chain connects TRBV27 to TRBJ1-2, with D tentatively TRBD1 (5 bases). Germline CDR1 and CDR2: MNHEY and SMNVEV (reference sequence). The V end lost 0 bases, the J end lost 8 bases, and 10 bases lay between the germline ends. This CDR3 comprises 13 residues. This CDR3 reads CASSLSLGGGYTF. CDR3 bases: TGTGCCAGCAGTTTATCGCTCGGGGGAGGCTACACCTTC.

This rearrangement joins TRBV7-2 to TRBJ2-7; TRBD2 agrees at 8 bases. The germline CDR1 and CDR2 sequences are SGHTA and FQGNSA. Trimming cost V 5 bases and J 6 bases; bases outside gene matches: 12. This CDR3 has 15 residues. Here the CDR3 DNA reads TGTGCCAGCAGCAATAGGGGACTAGTGCCATTCGAGCAGTACTTC. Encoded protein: CASSNRGLVPFEQYF.

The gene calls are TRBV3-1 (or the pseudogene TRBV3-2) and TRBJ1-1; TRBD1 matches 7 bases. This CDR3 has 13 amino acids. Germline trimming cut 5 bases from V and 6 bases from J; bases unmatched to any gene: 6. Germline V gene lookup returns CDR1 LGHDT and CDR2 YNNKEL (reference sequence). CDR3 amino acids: CASSKRQGAEAFF. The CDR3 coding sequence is TGTGCCAGCAGCAAAAGACAGGGAGCTGAAGCTTTCTTT.

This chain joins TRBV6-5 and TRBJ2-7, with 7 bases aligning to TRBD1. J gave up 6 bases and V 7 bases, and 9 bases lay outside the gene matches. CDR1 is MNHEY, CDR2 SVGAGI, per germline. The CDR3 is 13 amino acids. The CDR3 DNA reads TGTGCCAGCATGCGAGGACAGGTTGGCGAGCAGTACGTC. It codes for CASMRGQVGEQYV.

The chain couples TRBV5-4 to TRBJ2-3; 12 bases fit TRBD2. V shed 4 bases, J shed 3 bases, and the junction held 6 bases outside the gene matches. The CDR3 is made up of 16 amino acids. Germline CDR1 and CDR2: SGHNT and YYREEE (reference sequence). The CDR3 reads CASSLRLAGVTDTQYF. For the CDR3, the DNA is TGTGCCAGCAGCCTTCGACTAGCGGGGGTGACAGATACGCAGTATTTT.

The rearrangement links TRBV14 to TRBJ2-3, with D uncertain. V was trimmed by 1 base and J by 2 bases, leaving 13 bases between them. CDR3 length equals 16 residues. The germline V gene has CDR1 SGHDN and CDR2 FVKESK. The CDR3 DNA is TGTGCCAGCAGCCAAGGAGGTCGACCCCTCACAGATACGCAGTATTTT. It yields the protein CASSQGGRPLTDTQYF.

CDR3 DNA sequence: TGTGCCAGCAGTGGCCCCAAACAGTCTTATGGCTACACCTTC. Translation gives CASSGPKQSYGYTF. V usage is TRBV2 and J usage is TRBJ1-2; no clear D. The CDR3 loop spans 14 amino acids. Trimming stripped 4 bases from V and 5 bases from J, with 14 bases between. The V gene's germline CDR1 is SNHLY and CDR2 FYNNEI. Drawing the rest from reference TRBV2 and TRBJ1-2, the complete variable domain is EPEVTQTPSHQVTQMGQEVILRCVPISNHLYFYWYRQILGQKVEFLVSFYNNEISEKSEIFDDQFSVERPDGSNFTLKIRSTKLEDSAMYFCASSGPKQSYGYTFGSGTRLTVV.

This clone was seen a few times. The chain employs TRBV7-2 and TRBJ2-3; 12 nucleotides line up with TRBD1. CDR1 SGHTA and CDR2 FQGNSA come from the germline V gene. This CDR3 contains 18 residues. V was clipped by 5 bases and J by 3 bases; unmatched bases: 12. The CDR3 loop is CASSLLVGQGAITDTQYF. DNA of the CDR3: TGTGCCAGCAGCCTGTTGGTGGGACAGGGGGCGATTACAGATACGCAGTATTTT.

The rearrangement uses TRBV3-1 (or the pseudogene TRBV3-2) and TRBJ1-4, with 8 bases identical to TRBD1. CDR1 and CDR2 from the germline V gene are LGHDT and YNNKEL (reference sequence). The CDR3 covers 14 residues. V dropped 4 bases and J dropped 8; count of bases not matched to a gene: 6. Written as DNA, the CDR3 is TGTGCCAGCAGCCGACAGGGGAGTGGAGAAAAACTGTTTTTT. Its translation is CASSRQGSGEKLFF.

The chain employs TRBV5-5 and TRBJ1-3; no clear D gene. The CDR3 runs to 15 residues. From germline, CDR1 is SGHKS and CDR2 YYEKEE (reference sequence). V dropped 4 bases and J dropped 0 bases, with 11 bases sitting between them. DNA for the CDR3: TGTGCCAGCAGCCCCCGGGAGGGCTCTGGAAACACCATATATTTT. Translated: CASSPREGSGNTIYF.

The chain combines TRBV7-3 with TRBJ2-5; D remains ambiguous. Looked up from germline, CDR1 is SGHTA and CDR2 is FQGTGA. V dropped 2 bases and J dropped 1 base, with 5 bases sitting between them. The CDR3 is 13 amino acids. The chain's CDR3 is CASSLLAQETQYF. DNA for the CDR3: TGTGCCAGCAGCTTATTAGCCCAAGAGACCCAGTACTTC.

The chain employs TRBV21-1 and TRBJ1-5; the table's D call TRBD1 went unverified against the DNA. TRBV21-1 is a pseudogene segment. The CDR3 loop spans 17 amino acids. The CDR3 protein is CASPLELVNFPGQPQHF. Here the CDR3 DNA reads TGTGCCAGCCCCCTTGAATTAGTTAACTTCCCAGGGCAGCCCCAGCATTTT.

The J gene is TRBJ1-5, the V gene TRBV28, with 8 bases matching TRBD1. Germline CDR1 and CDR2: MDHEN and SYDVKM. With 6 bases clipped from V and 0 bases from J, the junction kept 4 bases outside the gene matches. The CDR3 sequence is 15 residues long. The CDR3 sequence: CASSRTGTSNQPQHF. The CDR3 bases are TGTGCCAGCAGCCGGACAGGGACTAGCAATCAGCCCCAGCATTTT.

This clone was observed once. This CDR3 is CASRPTNGDAEAFF. CDR3 nucleotides: TGTGCCAGCAGGCCGACCAATGGAGACGCTGAAGCTTTCTTT. The chain couples TRBV9 to TRBJ1-1; D is ambiguous. CDR3 length: 14 amino acids. V was clipped by 5 bases and J by 6 bases, with 17 bases between them. In germline, CDR1 is SGDLS, CDR2 YYNGEE.

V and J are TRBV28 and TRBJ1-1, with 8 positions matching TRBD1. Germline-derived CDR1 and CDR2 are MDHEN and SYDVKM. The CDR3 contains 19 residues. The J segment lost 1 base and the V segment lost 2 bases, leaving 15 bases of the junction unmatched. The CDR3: CASSLRRAGQASRNTEAFF. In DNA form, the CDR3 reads TGTGCCAGCAGTTTAAGGAGGGCGGGACAGGCCAGTAGGAACACTGAAGCTTTCTTT. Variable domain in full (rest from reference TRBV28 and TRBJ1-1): DVKVTQSSRYLVKRTGEKVFLECVQDMDHENMFWYRQDPGLGLRLIYFSYDVKMKEKGDIPEGYSVSREKKERFSLILESASTNQTSMYLCASSLRRAGQASRNTEAFFGQGTRLTVV.

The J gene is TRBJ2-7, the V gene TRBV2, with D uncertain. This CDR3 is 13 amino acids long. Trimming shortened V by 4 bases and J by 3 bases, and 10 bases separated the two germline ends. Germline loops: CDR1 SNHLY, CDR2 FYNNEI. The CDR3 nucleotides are TGTGCCAGCAGTGTTCTAGAGGTCTACGAGCAGTACTTC. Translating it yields CASSVLEVYEQYF.

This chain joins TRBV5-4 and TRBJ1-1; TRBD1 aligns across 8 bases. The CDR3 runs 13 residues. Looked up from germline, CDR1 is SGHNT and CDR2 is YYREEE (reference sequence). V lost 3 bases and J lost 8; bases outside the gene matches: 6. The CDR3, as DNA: TGTGCCAGCAGCTCACAGGGGGTGGGAGAAGCTTTCTTT. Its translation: CASSSQGVGEAFF. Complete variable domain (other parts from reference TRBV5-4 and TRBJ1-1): ETGVTQSPTHLIKTRGQQVTLRCSSQSGHNTVSWYQQALGQGPQFIFQYYREEENGRGNFPPRFSGLQFPNYSSELNVNALELDDSALYLCASSSQGVGEAFFGQGTRLTVV.

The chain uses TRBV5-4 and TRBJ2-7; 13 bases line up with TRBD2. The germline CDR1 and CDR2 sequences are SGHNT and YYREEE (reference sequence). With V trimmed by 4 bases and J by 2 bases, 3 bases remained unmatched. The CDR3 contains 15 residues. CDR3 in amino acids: CASSRTSGGPYEQYF. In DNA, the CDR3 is TGTGCCAGCAGCCGGACTAGCGGGGGTCCCTACGAGCAGTACTTC.

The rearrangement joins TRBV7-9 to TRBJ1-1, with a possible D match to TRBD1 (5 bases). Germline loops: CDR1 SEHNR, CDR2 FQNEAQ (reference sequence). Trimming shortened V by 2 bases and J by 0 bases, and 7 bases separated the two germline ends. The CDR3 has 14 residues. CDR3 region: CASSLQGMNTEAFF. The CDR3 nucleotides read TGTGCCAGCAGCTTACAGGGTATGAACACTGAAGCTTTCTTT.

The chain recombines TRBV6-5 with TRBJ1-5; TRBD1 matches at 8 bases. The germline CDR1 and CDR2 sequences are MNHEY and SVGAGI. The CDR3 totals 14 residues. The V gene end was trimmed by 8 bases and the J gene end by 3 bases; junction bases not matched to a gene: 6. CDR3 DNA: TGTGCCAGCGGAAGGACAGGGAACAATCAGCCCCAGCATTTT. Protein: CASGRTGNNQPQHF.